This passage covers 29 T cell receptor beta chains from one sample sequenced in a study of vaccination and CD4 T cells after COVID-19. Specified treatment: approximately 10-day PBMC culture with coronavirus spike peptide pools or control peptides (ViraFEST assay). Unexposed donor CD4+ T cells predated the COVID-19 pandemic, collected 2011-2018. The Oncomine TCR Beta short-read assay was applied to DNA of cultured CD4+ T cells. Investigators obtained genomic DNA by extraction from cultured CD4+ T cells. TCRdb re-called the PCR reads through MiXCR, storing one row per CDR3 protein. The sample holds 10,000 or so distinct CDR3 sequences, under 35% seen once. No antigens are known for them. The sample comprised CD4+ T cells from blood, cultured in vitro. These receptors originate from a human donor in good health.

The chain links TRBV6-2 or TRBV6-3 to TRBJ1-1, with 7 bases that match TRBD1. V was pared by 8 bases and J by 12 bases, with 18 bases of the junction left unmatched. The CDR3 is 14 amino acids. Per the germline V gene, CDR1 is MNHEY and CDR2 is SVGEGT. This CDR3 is CASSEQGSLTETFF. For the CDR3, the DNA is TGTGCCAGCTCTGAACAGGGGAGTCTTACGGAAACTTTCTTT.

CDR3 sequence: CSARDHARGTYEQYF. The CDR3 nucleotides read TGCAGTGCTAGAGATCATGCGAGGGGGACCTACGAGCAGTACTTC. The chain links TRBV20-1 to TRBJ2-7; TRBD1 is a possible D gene (6 bases). V gave up 0 bases and J gave up 2 bases, with 14 bases separating them. Germline CDR1 and CDR2: DFQATT and SNEGSKA (reference sequence). The CDR3 is 15 amino acids.

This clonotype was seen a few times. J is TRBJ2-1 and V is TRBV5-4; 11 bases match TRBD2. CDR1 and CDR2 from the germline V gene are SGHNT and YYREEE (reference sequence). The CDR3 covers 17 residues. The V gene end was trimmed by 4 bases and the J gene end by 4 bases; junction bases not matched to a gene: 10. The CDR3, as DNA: TGTGCCAGCAGCGGGGCCCTAGCGGGAGGTACTTACAATGAGCAGTTCTTC. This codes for CASSGALAGGTYNEQFF.

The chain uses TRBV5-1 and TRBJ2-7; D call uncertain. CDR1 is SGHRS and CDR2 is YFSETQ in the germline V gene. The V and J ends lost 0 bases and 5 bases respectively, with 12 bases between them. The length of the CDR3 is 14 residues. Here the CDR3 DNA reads TGCGCCAGCAGCTTGGCCCAGCAAGTCGACGAGCAGTACTTC. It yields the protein CASSLAQQVDEQYF.

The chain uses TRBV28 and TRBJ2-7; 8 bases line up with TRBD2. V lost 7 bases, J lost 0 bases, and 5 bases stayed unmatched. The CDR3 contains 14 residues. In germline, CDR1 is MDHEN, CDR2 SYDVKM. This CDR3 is CASTEAGVSYEQYF. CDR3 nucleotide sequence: TGTGCCAGCACGGAAGCGGGGGTCTCCTACGAGCAGTACTTC.

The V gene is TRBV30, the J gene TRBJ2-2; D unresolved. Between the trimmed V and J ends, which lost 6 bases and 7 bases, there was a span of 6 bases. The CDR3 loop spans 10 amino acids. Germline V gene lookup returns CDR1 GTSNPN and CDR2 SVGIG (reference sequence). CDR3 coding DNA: TGTGCCTGCGGAGACGGGGAGCTGTTTTTT. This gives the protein CACGDGELFF.

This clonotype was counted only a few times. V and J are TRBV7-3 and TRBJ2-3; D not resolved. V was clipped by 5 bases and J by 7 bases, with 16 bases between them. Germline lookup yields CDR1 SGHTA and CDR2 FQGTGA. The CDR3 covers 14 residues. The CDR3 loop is CASSLVGNPNTQYF. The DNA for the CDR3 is TGTGCCAGCAGCCTAGTGGGCAACCCGAATACGCAGTATTTT.

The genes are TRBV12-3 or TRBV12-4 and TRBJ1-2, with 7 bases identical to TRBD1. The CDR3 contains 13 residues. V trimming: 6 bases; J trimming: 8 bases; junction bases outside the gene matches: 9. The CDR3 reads CASRLQGSGGYTF. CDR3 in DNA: TGTGCCAGCAGATTACAGGGGTCGGGGGGCTACACCTTC.

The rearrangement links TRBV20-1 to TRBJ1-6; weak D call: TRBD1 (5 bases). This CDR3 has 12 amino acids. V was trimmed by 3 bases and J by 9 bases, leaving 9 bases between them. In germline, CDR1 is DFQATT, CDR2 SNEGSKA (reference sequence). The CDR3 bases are TGCAGTGCTAGTCTAGGGGTTTCACCCCTCCACTTT. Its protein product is CSASLGVSPLHF.

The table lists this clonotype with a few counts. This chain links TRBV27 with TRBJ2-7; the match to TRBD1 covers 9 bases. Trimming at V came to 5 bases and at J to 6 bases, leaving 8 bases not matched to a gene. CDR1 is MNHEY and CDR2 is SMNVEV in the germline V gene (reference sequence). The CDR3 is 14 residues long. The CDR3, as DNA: TGTGCCAGCAGTCCCTTGTCGGACAGGGGCGAGCAGTACTTC. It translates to CASSPLSDRGEQYF.

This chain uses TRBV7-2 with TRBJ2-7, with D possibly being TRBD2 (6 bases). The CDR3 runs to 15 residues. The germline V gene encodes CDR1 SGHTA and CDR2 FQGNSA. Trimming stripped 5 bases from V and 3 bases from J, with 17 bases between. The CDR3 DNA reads TGTGCCAGCAGCCCGGCATCTAGCGCCGACTACGAGCAGTACTTC. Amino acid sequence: CASSPASSADYEQYF.

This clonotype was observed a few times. The chain's CDR3 is CASSPTTGGSYEQYF. The CDR3 coding sequence is TGCGCCAGCAGCCCAACGACAGGGGGCTCCTACGAGCAGTACTTC. This chain links TRBV5-1 with TRBJ2-7; 9 positions match TRBD1. The germline gives CDR1 SGHRS, CDR2 YFSETQ. Germline trimming cut 4 bases from V and 0 bases from J; bases unmatched to any gene: 5. This CDR3 has 15 amino acids. Full variable domain (rest looked up from reference TRBV5-1 and TRBJ2-7): KAGVTQTPRYLIKTRGQQVTLSCSPISGHRSVSWYQQTPGQGLQFLFEYFSETQRNKGNFPGRFSGRQFSNSRSEMNVSTLELGDSALYLCASSPTTGGSYEQYFGPGTRLTVT.

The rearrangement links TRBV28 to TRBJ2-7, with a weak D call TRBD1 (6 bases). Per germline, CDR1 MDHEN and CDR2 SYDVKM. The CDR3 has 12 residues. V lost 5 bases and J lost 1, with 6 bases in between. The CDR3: CASSTGSYEQYF. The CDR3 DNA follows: TGTGCCAGCAGTACAGGGTCCTACGAGCAGTACTTC.

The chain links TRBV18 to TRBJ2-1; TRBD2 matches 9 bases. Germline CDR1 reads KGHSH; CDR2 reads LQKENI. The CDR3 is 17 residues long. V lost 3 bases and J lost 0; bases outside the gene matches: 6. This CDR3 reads CASSPFAGGSSYNEQFF. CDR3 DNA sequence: TGTGCCAGCTCACCCTTTGCGGGAGGGAGCTCCTACAATGAGCAGTTCTTC.

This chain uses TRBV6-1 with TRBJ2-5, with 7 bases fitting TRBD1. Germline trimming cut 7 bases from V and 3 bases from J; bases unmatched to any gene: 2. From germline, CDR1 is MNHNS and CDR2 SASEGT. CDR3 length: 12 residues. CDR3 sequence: CASKGAEETQYF. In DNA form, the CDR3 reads TGTGCCAGCAAGGGGGCAGAAGAGACCCAGTACTTC.

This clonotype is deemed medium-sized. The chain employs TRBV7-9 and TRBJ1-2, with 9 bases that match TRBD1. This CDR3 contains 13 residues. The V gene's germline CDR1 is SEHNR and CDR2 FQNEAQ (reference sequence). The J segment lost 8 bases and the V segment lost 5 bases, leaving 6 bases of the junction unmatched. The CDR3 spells CASSTATGGGYTF. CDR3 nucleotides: TGTGCCAGCAGCACCGCGACAGGGGGAGGCTACACCTTC.

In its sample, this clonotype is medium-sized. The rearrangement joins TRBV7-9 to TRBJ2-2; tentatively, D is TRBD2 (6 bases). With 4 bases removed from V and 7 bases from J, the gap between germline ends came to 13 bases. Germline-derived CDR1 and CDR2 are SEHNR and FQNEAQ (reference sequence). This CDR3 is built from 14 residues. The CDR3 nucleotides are TGTGCCAGCAGCTACGGAGGGGCCGGCGGGGAGCTGTTTTTT. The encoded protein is CASSYGGAGGELFF.

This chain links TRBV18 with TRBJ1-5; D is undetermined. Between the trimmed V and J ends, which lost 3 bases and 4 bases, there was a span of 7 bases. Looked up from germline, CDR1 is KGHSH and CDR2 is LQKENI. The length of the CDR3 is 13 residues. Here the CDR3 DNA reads TGTGCCAGCTCACCCGACGCGAATCAGCCCCAGCATTTT. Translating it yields CASSPDANQPQHF.

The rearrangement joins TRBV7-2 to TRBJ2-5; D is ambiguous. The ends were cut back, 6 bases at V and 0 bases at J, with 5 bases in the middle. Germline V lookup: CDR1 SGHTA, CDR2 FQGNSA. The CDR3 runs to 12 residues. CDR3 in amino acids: CASRSDQETQYF. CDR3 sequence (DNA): TGTGCCAGCAGGTCCGACCAAGAGACCCAGTACTTC.

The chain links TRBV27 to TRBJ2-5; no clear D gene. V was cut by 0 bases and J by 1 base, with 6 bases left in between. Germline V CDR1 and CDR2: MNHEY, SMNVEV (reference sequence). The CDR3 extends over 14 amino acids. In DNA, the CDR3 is TGTGCCAGCAGTTTATCAGAACCCCAAGAGACCCAGTACTTC. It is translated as CASSLSEPQETQYF.

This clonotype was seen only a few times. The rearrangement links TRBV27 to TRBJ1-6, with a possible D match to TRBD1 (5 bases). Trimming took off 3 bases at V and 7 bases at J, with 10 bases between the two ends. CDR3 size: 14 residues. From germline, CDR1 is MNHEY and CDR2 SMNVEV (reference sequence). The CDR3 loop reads CASSFGGRNSPLHF. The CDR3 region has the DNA TGTGCCAGCAGTTTCGGGGGTAGGAATTCACCCCTCCACTTT.

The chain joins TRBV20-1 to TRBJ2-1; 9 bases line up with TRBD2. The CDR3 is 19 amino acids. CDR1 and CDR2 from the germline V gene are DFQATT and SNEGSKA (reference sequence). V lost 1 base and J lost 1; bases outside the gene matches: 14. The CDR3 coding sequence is TGCAGTGCTAGAGTGGGTTCAGCCGATAGCGGGAGTTCCTACAATGAGCAGTTCTTC. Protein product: CSARVGSADSGSSYNEQFF.

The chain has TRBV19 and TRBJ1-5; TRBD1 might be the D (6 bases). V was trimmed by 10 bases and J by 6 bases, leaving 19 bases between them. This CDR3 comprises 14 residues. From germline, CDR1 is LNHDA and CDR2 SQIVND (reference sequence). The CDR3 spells CATGGPGTFQPQHF. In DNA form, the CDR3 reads TGTGCCACCGGGGGGCCGGGGACGTTTCAGCCCCAGCATTTT.

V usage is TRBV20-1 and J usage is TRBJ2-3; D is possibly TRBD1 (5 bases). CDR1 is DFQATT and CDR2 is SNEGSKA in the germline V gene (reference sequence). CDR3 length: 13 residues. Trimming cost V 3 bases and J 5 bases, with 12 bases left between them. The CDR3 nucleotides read TGCAGTGCTAGGGCGGCAGGGCGAGATACGCAGTATTTT. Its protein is CSARAAGRDTQYF.

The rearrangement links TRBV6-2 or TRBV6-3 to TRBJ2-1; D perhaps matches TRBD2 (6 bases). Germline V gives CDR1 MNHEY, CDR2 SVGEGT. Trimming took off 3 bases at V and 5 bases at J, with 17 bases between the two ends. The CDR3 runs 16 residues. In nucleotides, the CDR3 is TGTGCCAGCAGTTATGGTTGGCTAGCGAATAACAATGAGCAGTTCTTC. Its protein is CASSYGWLANNNEQFF.

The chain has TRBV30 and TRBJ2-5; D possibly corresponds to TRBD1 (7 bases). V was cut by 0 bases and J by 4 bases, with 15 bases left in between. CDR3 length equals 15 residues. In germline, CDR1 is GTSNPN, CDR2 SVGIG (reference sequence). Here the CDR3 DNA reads TGTGCCTGGAGTGTGGCAGGGGGGAGCAGAGAGACCCAGTACTTC. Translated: CAWSVAGGSRETQYF.

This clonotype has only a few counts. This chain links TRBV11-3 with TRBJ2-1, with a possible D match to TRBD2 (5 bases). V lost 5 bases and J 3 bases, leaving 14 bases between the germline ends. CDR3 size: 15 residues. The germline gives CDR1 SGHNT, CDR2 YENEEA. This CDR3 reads CASSRDLAYYNEQFF. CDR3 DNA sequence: TGTGCCAGCAGCCGCGACCTAGCCTACTACAATGAGCAGTTCTTC.

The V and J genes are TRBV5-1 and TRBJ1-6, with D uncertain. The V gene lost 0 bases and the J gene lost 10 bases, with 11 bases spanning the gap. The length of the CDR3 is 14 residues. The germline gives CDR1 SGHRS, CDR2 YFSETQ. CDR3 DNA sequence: TGCGCCAGCAGCTTGGAATCTTCGGGCTCACCCCTCCACTTT. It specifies CASSLESSGSPLHF.

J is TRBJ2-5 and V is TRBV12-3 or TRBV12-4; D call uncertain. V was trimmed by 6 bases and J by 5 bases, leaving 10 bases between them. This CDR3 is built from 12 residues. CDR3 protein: CASRLGSETQYF. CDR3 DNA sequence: TGTGCCAGCAGGTTGGGTTCCGAGACCCAGTACTTC.